This T cell receptor (beta chain) emerged from a study of beta chain features in type 1 diabetes. In regard to this clone: Its antigen remains unknown.

Study results and caveats: Within each of all four CD4+ subsets, Type 1 diabetes patients had TCRB CDR3s that were moderately but significantly shorter. High TCR expression in some cells could lead to their over-representation in cDNA sequencing.

What was sequenced were expressed TCRB transcripts, since all of the isolated RNA had been reverse transcribed. Profiled with immunoSEQ multiplex PCR; TCRdb holds only in-frame clones, not every one. The sample has around 70,000 clones; around 49% are singletons. V shed 1 base and J 4 bases; nucleotides not matched to a gene: 4. CDR3 length: 15 amino acids. Germline V CDR1 and CDR2: LNHDA, SQIVND (reference sequence). Naive, central memory, regulatory and stem cell-like memory cells within the CD4+ compartment were sorted using CD45RO/CCR7/CD25/CD127/CD95/CD27. Sequenced sample: central memory CD4+ T cells from blood. The source of this sequence is a man under 40 with type 1 diabetes. The J gene is TRBJ1-1, the V gene TRBV19; 9 bases fit TRBD1. The CDR3 DNA follows: TGTGCCAGTAGTATAGGAGACAGGGGGATCACTGAAGCTTTCTTT. It translates to CASSIGDRGITEAFF.